This T cell receptor (beta chain) is drawn from a study of blood T cell repertoires in COVID-19. Study-level information: Samples representing acute and convalescent COVID-19 were sourced from the United States, Italy and Spain. T cells, B-cell-depleted T cells, or PBMCs provided the cDNA or gDNA that served as material.

This CDR3 spans 11 amino acids. Per the germline V gene, CDR1 is GTSNPN and CDR2 is SVGIG (reference sequence). Trimming left V 2 bases short and J 5 bases short, with 6 bases between. Methods used by the authors: Nucleated cell counts were estimated from reference gene primer amplification. TCRdb's copy holds only in-frame clones and misses some; the assay was immunoSEQ multiplex PCR. The V and J calls and clone size come from that table; D and trimming were worked out from the DNA. Altogether 300,000 to 400,000 clones are present, 80% to 90% being singletons, with the ten largest covering approximately 7.8%.

This TCR derives from a woman between 50 and 59 years old who had recovered from COVID-19. V gene TRBV30 combines with J gene TRBJ1-1; D unresolved. Sequencing was done on a sample of peripheral blood. CDR3 region: CAWSHETEAFF. CDR3 bases: TGTGCCTGGAGTCATGAGACTGAAGCTTTCTTT. The full variable domain, completed using reference TRBV30 and TRBJ1-1, is SQTIHQWPATLVQPVGSPLSLECTVEGTSNPNLYWYRQAAGRGLQLLFYSVGIGQISSEVPQNLSASRPQDRQFILSSKKLLLSDSGFYLCAWSHETEAFFGQGTRLTVV.